Shown below are 13 T cell receptor beta chains from a single sample sequenced in a study of STAT5B mutations in CD4+ large granular lymphocyte leukemia. Assay: immunoSEQ multiplex PCR; the TCRdb copy retains only in-frame clones and omits some. The sample has about 30,000 clones; 60% to 80% are singletons. The sample was CD4+ T cells from blood buffy coats. The source of these receptors is a human donor in good health.

The chain combines TRBV15 with TRBJ2-7; D might be TRBD1 (5 bases). V was clipped by 8 bases and J by 4 bases, with 9 bases between them. The CDR3 consists of 11 residues. Germline V gene sequence: CDR1 LNHNV, CDR2 YYDKDF (reference sequence). CDR3 nucleotides: TGTGCCACCGGGCAGGGTTACGAGCAGTACTTC. Translated: CATGQGYEQYF.

A few counts support this clone. This chain connects TRBV19 to TRBJ2-2; no clear D. Germline lookup yields CDR1 LNHDA and CDR2 SQIVND (reference sequence). The CDR3 loop spans 16 amino acids. V lost 7 bases, J lost 0 bases, and 15 bases lay in between. CDR3 sequence: CASTQSGGTNTGELFF. The CDR3, as DNA: TGTGCCAGTACTCAGTCGGGCGGAACGAACACCGGGGAGCTGTTTTTT.

The chain recombines TRBV6-5 with TRBJ1-5; a weak D match, TRBD1 (6 bases). The CDR3 totals 15 residues. With 7 bases removed from V and 0 bases from J, the gap between germline ends came to 13 bases. Germline assignment: CDR1 MNHEY and CDR2 SVGAGI. This chain's CDR3 is CASTLRGGSNQPQHF. CDR3 DNA sequence: TGTGCCAGCACCTTAAGGGGGGGTAGCAATCAGCCCCAGCATTTT.

This clone appeared a single time. J is TRBJ1-6 and V is TRBV19, with D perhaps matching TRBD1 (6 bases). This CDR3 has 18 amino acids. V shed 0 bases and J shed 0 bases, with 12 bases lying between them. The germline V gene encodes CDR1 LNHDA and CDR2 SQIVND (reference sequence). DNA of the CDR3: TGTGCCAGTAGTATAGATCCTAGGGGGAGCTCCTATAATTCACCCCTCCACTTT. This codes for CASSIDPRGSSYNSPLHF.

V gene TRBV19 combines with J gene TRBJ1-1; possible D gene TRBD1, 5 bases. This CDR3 region has 14 residues. Looked up from germline, CDR1 is LNHDA and CDR2 is SQIVND (reference sequence). V gave up 11 bases and J gave up 1 base, with 17 bases separating them. CDR3 DNA sequence: TGTGCCGTAGGGGAGGGGCTGGGGAACACTGAAGCTTTCTTT. Amino acids: CAVGEGLGNTEAFF.

The count of this clone is one. V and J are TRBV29-1 and TRBJ2-1; tentative D call: TRBD2 (7 bases). V lost 8 bases and J lost 6, with 23 bases in between. The CDR3 loop spans 15 amino acids. Germline CDR1 reads SQVTM; CDR2 reads ANQGSEA. The CDR3 sequence: CSMVSGRGAFNEQFF. The CDR3 bases are TGCAGCATGGTTTCCGGACGGGGGGCCTTCAATGAGCAGTTCTTC.

The chain combines TRBV7-2 with TRBJ1-1, with no clear D. Germline CDR1 and CDR2: SGHTA and FQGNSA. V lost 1 base and J 6 bases, leaving 12 bases between the germline ends. The CDR3 length is 14 residues. The CDR3 sequence is CASSLDPGGSEAFF. CDR3 sequence (DNA): TGTGCCAGCAGCTTAGATCCGGGAGGTTCTGAAGCTTTCTTT.

The chain has TRBV4-2 and TRBJ1-2; the match to TRBD1 covers 8 bases. The CDR3 length is 15 residues. Germline-derived CDR1 and CDR2 are LGHNA and YNFKEQ. V shed 2 bases, J shed 9 bases, and the junction held 11 bases outside the gene matches. CDR3 amino acids: CASSQTGQGAASYTF. Here the CDR3 DNA reads TGTGCCAGCAGCCAAACAGGACAGGGAGCCGCAAGCTACACCTTC.

The DNA for the CDR3 is TGTGCCAGCAGCTTGGAAAAGATCACTAACTATGGCTACACCTTC. It yields the protein CASSLEKITNYGYTF. This rearrangement joins TRBV5-6 to TRBJ1-2; D is undetermined. Between the trimmed V and J ends, which lost 0 bases and 0 bases, there was a span of 9 bases. Germline V gene data show CDR1 as SGHDT and CDR2 as YYEEEE. The CDR3 is 15 amino acids.

This clone was observed a handful of times. The J gene is TRBJ2-1, the V gene TRBV4-2; the D gene is possibly TRBD2 (6 bases). V was clipped by 0 bases and J by 5 bases, with 11 bases between them. Germline V gives CDR1 LGHNA, CDR2 YNFKEQ. CDR3 length: 15 residues. Written as DNA, the CDR3 is TGTGCCAGCAGCCAAGATACCGGGGGAAACAATGAGCAGTTCTTC. Protein: CASSQDTGGNNEQFF.

The V call is TRBV19, the J call TRBJ1-4, with 9 bases identical to TRBD1. With 6 bases clipped from V and 0 bases from J, the junction kept 2 bases outside the gene matches. Germline CDR1 LNHDA, CDR2 SQIVND (reference sequence). CDR3 length: 15 residues. CDR3 nucleotides: TGTGCCAGTAGGGGACAGGGCTCAACTAATGAAAAACTGTTTTTT. Its translation is CASRGQGSTNEKLFF.

This chain uses TRBV4-2 with TRBJ2-5, with D possibly being TRBD2 (6 bases). This CDR3 region has 15 residues. Germline CDR1 is LGHNA and CDR2 is YNFKEQ. Trimming removed 4 bases from V and 2 bases from J, with 14 bases in between. This CDR3 is CASSLTGVKQETQYF. The DNA of the CDR3 is TGTGCCAGCAGCCTAACGGGGGTAAAACAAGAGACCCAGTACTTC.

The chain carries TRBV5-6 and TRBJ2-7; 7 bases align to TRBD1. In germline, CDR1 is SGHDT, CDR2 YYEEEE. The CDR3 is 14 residues long. V was clipped by 4 bases and J by 5 bases; unmatched bases: 9. In DNA, the CDR3 is TGTGCCAGCAGCCTGGGACAGCTTGTGGACGAGCAGTACTTC. This gives the protein CASSLGQLVDEQYF.